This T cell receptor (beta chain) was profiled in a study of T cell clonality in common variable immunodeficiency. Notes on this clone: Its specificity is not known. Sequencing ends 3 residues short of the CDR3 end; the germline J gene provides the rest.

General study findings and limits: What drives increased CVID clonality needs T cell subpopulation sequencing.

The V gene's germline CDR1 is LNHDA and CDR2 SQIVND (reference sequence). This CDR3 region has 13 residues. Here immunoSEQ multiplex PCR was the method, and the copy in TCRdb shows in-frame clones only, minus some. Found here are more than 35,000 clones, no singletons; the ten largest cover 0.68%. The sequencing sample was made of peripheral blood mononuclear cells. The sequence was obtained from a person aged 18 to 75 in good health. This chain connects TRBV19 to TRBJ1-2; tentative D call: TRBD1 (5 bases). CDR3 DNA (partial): TGTGCCAGTAATAAAGGGACTAACTACGAC. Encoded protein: CASNKGTNYD. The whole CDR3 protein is CASNKGTNYDYTF.